The 11 T cell receptor beta chains presented below share a single source sample, sequenced in a study of cytomegalovirus exposure and HLA in healthy donors. The PCR contained 60 Vbeta and 13 Jbeta primers. Repertoires were generated with immunoSEQ multiplex PCR, while TCRdb's copy carries only in-frame clones and drops some. There are about 130,000 clones in the sample; over 70% occur only once, and about 1.7% lies in the top ten. The specimen was PBMCs. Receptors were obtained from a woman in her thirties or forties in good health and CMV-seronegative.

The chain has TRBV7-8 and TRBJ2-1, with TRBD1 as a possible D gene (6 bases). V was cut by 7 bases and J by 0 bases, with 13 bases left in between. Germline CDR1 is SGHVS and CDR2 is FQNEAQ. The CDR3 extends over 15 amino acids. The CDR3 is CASTRTVSSYNEQFF. CDR3 DNA: TGTGCCAGCACGCGGACAGTAAGCTCCTACAATGAGCAGTTCTTC. Together with reference TRBV7-8 and TRBJ2-1, the CDR3 gives the full variable domain: GAGVSQSPRYKVAKRGQDVALRCDPISGHVSLFWYQQALGQGPEFLTYFQNEAQLDKSGLPSDRFFAERPEGSVSTLKIQRTQQEDSAVYLCASTRTVSSYNEQFFGPGTRLTVL.

The genes are TRBV7-8 and TRBJ2-7, with D perhaps TRBD1 (6 bases). The germline V gene encodes CDR1 SGHVS and CDR2 FQNEAQ. V lost 5 bases to trimming and J lost 1 base, with 12 bases between them. The CDR3 is 14 residues long. The CDR3 here is CASSPRGISYEQYF. The CDR3 region has the DNA TGTGCCAGCAGCCCAAGGGGGATATCCTACGAGCAGTACTTC.

The rearrangement uses TRBV7-9 and TRBJ2-2, with 9 bases fitting TRBD1. CDR1 is SEHNR, CDR2 FQNEAQ, per germline (reference sequence). This CDR3 contains 15 residues. V trimming: 5 bases; J trimming: 1 base; junction bases outside the gene matches: 2. The CDR3 nucleotides read TGTGCCAGCAGCCCGGGACAGGGGAACACCGGGGAGCTGTTTTTT. Its protein product is CASSPGQGNTGELFF.

This clone was counted once. The chain links TRBV27 to TRBJ1-1; tentative D call: TRBD1 (5 bases). Germline V CDR1 and CDR2: MNHEY, SMNVEV (reference sequence). The CDR3 has 14 residues. The germline V and J ends were trimmed by 10 bases and 9 bases, with 24 bases remaining between them. CDR3 nucleotide sequence: TGTGCCACCGTCGACAGCTGGGGGGGGTTTAAAGCTTTCTTT. Translated: CATVDSWGGFKAFF.

The rearrangement uses TRBV4-1 and TRBJ2-7; 7 bases map to TRBD2. Looked up from germline, CDR1 is MGHRA and CDR2 is YSYEKL. V dropped 0 bases and J dropped 0; count of bases not matched to a gene: 5. The CDR3 has 16 amino acids. CDR3: CASSQDGGGSSYEQYF. The DNA for the CDR3 is TGCGCCAGCAGCCAAGATGGCGGGGGAAGCTCCTACGAGCAGTACTTC.

This CDR3 reads CASSLGLDRGPGGTEAFF. CDR3 coding DNA: TGTGCCAGCAGCTTAGGGTTGGACAGGGGACCCGGCGGCACTGAAGCTTTCTTT. The chain is built from TRBV7-2 and TRBJ1-1; 9 bases fit TRBD1. This CDR3 has 18 residues. Losses at the gene ends were 1 base for V and 4 bases for J; bases not matched to a gene: 13. Looked up from germline, CDR1 is SGHTA and CDR2 is FQGNSA. The full variable domain, rest sourced from reference TRBV7-2 and TRBJ1-1, is GAGVSQSPSNKVTEKGKDVELRCDPISGHTALYWYRQSLGQGLEFLIYFQGNSAPDKSGLPSDRFSAERTGGSVSTLTIQRTQQEDSAVYLCASSLGLDRGPGGTEAFFGQGTRLTVV.

The chain carries TRBV28 and TRBJ2-2; 10 bases match TRBD1. Looked up from germline, CDR1 is MDHEN and CDR2 is SYDVKM. This CDR3 has 15 residues. The trim removed 4 bases at V and 6 bases at J, leaving 5 bases unmatched. The CDR3 here is CASSSGQGVAGELFF. The CDR3 region has the DNA TGTGCCAGCAGTTCCGGACAGGGGGTTGCCGGGGAGCTGTTTTTT.

The chain uses TRBV6-1 and TRBJ1-6; no reliable D call. There are 14 residues in the CDR3. V dropped 4 bases and J dropped 7 bases, with 11 bases sitting between them. In germline, CDR1 is MNHNS, CDR2 SASEGT. CDR3 residues: CASSGAPGNSPLHF. Here the CDR3 DNA reads TGTGCCAGCAGTGGAGCCCCGGGGAATTCACCCCTCCACTTT.

The chain recombines TRBV28 with TRBJ2-7; 11 bases agree with TRBD2. The CDR3 covers 16 residues. Germline V gene sequence: CDR1 MDHEN, CDR2 SYDVKM. V shed 5 bases, J shed 1 base, and the junction held 7 bases outside the gene matches. CDR3 in amino acids: CASSPTGLAASYEQYF. CDR3 sequence (DNA): TGTGCCAGCAGTCCCACGGGACTAGCGGCTTCCTACGAGCAGTACTTC.

The count of this clone is one. V and J are TRBV28 and TRBJ2-5; no reliable D call. The germline CDR1 and CDR2 sequences are MDHEN and SYDVKM. The V gene lost 4 bases and the J gene lost 5 bases, with 11 bases spanning the gap. CDR3 length: 13 amino acids. CDR3 bases: TGTGCCAGCAGTTACCCGGAGAGGGAGACCCAGTACTTC. Its translation is CASSYPERETQYF.

The rearrangement uses TRBV6-6 and TRBJ2-1; D gene ambiguous. The CDR3 runs to 15 residues. The V gene's germline CDR1 is MNHNY and CDR2 SVGAGI (reference sequence). V lost 0 bases and J lost 6, with 12 bases in between. CDR3 loop: CASSYSTDLGNEQFF. In nucleotides, the CDR3 is TGTGCCAGCAGTTACTCGACTGACCTAGGCAATGAGCAGTTCTTC.